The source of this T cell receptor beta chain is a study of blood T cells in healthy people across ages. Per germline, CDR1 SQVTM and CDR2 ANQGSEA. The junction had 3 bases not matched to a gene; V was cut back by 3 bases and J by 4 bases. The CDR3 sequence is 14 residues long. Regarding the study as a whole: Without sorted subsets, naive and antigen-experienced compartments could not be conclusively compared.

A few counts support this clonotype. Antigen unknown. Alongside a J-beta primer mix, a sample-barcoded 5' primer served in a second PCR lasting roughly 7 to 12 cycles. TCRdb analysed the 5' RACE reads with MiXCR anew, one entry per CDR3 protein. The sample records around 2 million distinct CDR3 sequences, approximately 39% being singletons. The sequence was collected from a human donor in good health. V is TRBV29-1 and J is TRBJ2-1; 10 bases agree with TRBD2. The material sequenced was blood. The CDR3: CSVDGLAVYNEQFF. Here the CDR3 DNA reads TGCAGCGTTGATGGACTAGCGGTATACAATGAGCAGTTCTTC.